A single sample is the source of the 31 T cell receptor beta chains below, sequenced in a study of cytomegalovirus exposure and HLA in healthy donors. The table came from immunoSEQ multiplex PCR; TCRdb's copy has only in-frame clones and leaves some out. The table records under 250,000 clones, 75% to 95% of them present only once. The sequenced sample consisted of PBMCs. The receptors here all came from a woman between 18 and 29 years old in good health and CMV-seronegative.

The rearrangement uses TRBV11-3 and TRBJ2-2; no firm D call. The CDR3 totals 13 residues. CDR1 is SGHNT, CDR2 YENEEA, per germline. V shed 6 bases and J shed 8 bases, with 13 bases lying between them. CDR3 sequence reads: CASSYTAPGELFF. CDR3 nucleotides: TGTGCCAGCAGTTATACAGCCCCTGGGGAGCTGTTTTTT.

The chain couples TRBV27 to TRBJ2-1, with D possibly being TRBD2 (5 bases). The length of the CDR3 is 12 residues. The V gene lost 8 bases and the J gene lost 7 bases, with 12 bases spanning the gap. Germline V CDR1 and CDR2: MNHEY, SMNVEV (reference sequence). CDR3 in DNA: TGTGCCAGCGGACTCAGTAGGAATGAGCAGTTCTTC. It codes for CASGLSRNEQFF.

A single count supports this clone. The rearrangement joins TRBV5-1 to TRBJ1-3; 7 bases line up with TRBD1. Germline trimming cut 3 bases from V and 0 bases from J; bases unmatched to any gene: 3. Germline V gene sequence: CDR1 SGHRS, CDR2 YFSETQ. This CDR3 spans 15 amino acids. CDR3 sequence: CASSWGQHSGNTIYF. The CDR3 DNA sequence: TGCGCCAGCAGCTGGGGACAGCACTCTGGAAACACCATATATTTT. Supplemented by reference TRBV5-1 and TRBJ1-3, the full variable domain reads KAGVTQTPRYLIKTRGQQVTLSCSPISGHRSVSWYQQTPGQGLQFLFEYFSETQRNKGNFPGRFSGRQFSNSRSEMNVSTLELGDSALYLCASSWGQHSGNTIYFGEGSWLTVV.

The CDR3 sequence is CSGWSGDRVNTEAFF. The DNA for the CDR3 is TGCAGCGGATGGAGCGGGGACAGGGTGAACACTGAAGCTTTCTTT. This rearrangement joins TRBV29-1 to TRBJ1-1, with 9 bases fitting TRBD1. The trim removed 7 bases at V and 0 bases at J, leaving 9 bases unmatched. CDR1 and CDR2 (germline): SQVTM, ANQGSEA. This CDR3 comprises 15 residues.

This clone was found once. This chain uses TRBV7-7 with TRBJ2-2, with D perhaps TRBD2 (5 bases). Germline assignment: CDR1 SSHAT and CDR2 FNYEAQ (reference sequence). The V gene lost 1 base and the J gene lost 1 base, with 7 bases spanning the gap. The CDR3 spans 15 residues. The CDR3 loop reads CASSLGAVNTGELFF. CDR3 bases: TGTGCCAGCAGCTTAGGAGCGGTGAACACCGGGGAGCTGTTTTTT.

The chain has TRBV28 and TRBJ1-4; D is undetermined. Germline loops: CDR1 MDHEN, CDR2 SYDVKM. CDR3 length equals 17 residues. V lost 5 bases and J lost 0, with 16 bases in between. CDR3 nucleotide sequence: TGTGCCAGCAGTGACATCAATGAGCCAGCAACTAATGAAAAACTGTTTTTT. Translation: CASSDINEPATNEKLFF.

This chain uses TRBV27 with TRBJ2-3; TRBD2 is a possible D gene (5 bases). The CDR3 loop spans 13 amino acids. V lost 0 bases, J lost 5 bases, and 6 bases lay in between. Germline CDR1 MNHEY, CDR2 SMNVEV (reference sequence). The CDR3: CASSLSRGDTQYF. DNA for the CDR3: TGTGCCAGCAGTTTATCTCGGGGAGATACGCAGTATTTT.

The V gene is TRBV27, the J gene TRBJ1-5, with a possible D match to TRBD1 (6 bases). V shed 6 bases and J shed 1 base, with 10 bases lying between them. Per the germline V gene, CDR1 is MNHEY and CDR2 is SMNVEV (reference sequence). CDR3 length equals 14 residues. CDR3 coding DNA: TGTGCCAGCAGGCTAAGGGGGAGCAATCAGCCCCAGCATTTT. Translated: CASRLRGSNQPQHF.

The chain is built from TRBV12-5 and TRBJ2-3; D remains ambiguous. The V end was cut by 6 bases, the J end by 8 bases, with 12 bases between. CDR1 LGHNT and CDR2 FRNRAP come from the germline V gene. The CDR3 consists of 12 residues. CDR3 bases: TGTGCTAGTGGCCCCTTGTTTCCTACGCAGTATTTT. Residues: CASGPLFPTQYF.

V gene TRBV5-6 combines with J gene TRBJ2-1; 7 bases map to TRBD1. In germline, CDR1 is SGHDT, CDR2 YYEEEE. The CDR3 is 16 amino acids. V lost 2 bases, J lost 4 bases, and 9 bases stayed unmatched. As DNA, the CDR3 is TGTGCCAGCAGCTTAAAAGCCGGGACAGTATACAATGAGCAGTTCTTC. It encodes CASSLKAGTVYNEQFF.

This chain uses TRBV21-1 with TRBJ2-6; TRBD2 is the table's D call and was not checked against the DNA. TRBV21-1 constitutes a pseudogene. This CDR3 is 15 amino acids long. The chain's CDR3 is CASSKVNSGANVLTF. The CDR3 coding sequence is TGTGCCAGCAGCAAAGTTAACTCTGGGGCCAACGTCCTGACTTTC.

The CDR3 loop reads CASSLDSRTEAFF. The DNA for the CDR3 is TGCGCCAGCAGCCTAGATTCGCGGACTGAAGCTTTCTTT. The chain recombines TRBV4-1 with TRBJ1-1; D gene uncertain. CDR1 is MGHRA, CDR2 YSYEKL, per germline. This CDR3 contains 13 residues. Trimming stripped 4 bases from V and 5 bases from J, with 11 bases between.

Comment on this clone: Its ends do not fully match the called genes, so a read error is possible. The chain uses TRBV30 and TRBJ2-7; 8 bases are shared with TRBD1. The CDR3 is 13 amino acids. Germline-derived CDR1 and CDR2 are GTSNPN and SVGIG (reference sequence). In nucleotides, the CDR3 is TGTGTCTGGAGAAGGCAGGGGGCTGTTGAGCAGTACTTC. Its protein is CVWRRQGAVEQYF.

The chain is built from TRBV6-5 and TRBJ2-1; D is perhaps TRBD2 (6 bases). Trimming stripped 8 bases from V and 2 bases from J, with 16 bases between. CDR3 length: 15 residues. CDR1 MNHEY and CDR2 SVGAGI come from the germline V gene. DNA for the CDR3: TGTGCCAGCCGGGTGGCGGGATCGGCCTACAATGAGCAGTTCTTC. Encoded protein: CASRVAGSAYNEQFF.

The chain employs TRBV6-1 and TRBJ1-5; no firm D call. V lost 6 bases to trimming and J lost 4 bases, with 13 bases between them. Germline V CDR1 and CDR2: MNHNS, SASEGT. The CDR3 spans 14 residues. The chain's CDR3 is CASSLAFGNQPQHF. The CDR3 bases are TGTGCCAGCAGCTTAGCGTTCGGAAATCAGCCCCAGCATTTT.

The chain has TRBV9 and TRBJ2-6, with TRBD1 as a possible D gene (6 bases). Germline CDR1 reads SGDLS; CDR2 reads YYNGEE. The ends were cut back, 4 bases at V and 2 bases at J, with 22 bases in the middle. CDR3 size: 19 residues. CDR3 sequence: CASSLRPGHLVTGANVLTF. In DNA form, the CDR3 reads TGTGCCAGCAGCCTTCGGCCGGGACACCTGGTGACTGGGGCCAACGTCCTGACTTTC.

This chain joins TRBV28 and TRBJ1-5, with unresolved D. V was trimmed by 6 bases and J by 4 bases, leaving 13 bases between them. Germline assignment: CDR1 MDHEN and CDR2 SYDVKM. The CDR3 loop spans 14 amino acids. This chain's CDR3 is CASRLPPENQPQHF. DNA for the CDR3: TGTGCCAGCAGACTACCCCCGGAGAATCAGCCCCAGCATTTT.

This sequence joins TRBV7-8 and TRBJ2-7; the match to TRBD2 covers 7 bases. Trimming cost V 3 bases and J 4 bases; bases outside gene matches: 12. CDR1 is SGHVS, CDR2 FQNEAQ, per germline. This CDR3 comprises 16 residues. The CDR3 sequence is CASSLTGGQVGYEQYF. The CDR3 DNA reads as TGTGCCAGCAGCTTGACGGGAGGCCAAGTAGGGTACGAGCAGTACTTC.

CDR3 loop: CASSQDRRTGNEQFF. The CDR3 bases are TGCGCCAGCAGCCAAGATCGGAGGACAGGGAATGAGCAGTTCTTC. The chain is built from TRBV4-1 and TRBJ2-1; 8 bases line up with TRBD1. Germline-derived CDR1 and CDR2 are MGHRA and YSYEKL. J was trimmed by 7 bases and V by 0 bases; bases with no gene match: 5. The CDR3 spans 15 residues.

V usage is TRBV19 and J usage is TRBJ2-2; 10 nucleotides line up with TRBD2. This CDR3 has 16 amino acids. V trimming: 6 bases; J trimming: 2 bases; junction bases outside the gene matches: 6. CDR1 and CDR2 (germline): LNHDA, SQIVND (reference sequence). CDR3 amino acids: CASSSGLAVNTGELFF. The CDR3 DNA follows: TGTGCCAGTAGCTCTGGACTAGCGGTAAACACCGGGGAGCTGTTTTTT. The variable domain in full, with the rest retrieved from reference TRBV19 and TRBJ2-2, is DGGITQSPKYLFRKEGQNVTLSCEQNLNHDAMYWYRQDPGQGLRLIYYSQIVNDFQKGDIAEGYSVSREKKESFPLTVTSAQKNPTAFYLCASSSGLAVNTGELFFGEGSRLTVL.

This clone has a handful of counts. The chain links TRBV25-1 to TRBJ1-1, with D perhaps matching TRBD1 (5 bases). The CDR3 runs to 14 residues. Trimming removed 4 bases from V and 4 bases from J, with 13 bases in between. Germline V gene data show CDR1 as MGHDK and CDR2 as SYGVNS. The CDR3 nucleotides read TGTGCCAGCAGTGGGACACCAACGAGCACTGAAGCTTTCTTT. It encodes CASSGTPTSTEAFF.

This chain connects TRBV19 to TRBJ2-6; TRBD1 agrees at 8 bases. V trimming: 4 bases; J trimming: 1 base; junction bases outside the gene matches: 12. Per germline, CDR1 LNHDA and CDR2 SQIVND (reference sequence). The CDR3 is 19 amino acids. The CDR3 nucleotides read TGTGCCAGTAGTACGTCGGGACCCCAGGGGGCATCTGGGGCCAACGTCCTGACTTTC. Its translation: CASSTSGPQGASGANVLTF.

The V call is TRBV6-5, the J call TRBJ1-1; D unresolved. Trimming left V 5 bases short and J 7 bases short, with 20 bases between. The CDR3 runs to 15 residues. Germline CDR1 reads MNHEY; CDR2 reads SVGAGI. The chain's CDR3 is CASSPYPGGGNEAFF. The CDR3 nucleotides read TGTGCCAGCAGTCCGTACCCAGGTGGAGGAAATGAAGCTTTCTTT.

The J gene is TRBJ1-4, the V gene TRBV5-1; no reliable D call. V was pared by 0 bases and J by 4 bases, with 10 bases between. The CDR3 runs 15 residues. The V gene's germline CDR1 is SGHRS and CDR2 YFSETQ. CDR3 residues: CASSLAATGNEKLFF. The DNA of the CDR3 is TGCGCCAGCAGCTTGGCGGCAACGGGTAATGAAAAACTGTTTTTT.

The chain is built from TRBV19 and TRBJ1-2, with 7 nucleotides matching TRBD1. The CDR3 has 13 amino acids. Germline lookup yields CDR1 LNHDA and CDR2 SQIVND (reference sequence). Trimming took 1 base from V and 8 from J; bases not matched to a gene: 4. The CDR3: CASSIGQGWGYTF. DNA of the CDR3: TGTGCCAGTAGTATAGGACAGGGCTGGGGCTACACCTTC.

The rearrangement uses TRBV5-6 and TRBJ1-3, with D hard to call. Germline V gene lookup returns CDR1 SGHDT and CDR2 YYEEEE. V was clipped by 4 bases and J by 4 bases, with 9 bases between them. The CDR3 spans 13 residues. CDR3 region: CASSVLHGNTIYF. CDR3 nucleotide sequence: TGTGCCAGCAGCGTACTACACGGAAACACCATATATTTT.

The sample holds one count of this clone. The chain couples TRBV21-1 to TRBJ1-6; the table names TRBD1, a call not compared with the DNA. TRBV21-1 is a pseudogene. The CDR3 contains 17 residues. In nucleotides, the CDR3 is TGTGCCAGCAGCCCTCAATGGACAGGGGGCGCACTATCACCCCTCCACTTT. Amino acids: CASSPQWTGGALSPLHF.

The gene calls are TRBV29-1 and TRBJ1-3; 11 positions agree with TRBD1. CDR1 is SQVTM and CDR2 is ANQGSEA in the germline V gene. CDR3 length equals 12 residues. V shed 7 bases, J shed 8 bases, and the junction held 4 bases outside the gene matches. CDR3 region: CSADRGRDTIYF. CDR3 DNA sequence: TGCAGCGCGGACAGGGGGCGAGACACCATATATTTT.

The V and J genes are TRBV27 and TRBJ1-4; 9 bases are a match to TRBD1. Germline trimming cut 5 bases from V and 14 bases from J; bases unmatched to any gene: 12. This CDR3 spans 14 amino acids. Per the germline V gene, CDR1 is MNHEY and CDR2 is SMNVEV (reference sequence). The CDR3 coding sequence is TGTGCCAGCAGTACGACAGGGGGTGGTCAGGGGCTGTTTTTT. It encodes CASSTTGGGQGLFF.

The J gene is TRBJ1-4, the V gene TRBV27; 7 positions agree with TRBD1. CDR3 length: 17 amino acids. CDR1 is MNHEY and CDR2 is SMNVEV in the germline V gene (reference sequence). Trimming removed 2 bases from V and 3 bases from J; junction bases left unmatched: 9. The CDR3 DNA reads TGTGCCAGCAGTTTAGGGTATGCCGGGACAGCTAATGAAAAACTGTTTTTT. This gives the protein CASSLGYAGTANEKLFF. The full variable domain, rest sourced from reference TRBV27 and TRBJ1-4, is EAQVTQNPRYLITVTGKKLTVTCSQNMNHEYMSWYRQDPGLGLRQIYYSMNVEVTDKGDVPEGYKVSRKEKRNFPLILESPSPNQTSLYFCASSLGYAGTANEKLFFGSGTQLSVL.

CDR3 sequence: CAWCLGQGPPEAFF. The CDR3 DNA follows: TGTGCCTGGTGTCTGGGACAGGGACCTCCTGAAGCTTTCTTT. The V call is TRBV30, the J call TRBJ1-1; 9 bases line up with TRBD1. This CDR3 has 14 residues. The germline gives CDR1 GTSNPN, CDR2 SVGIG (reference sequence). With V trimmed by 5 bases and J by 6 bases, 10 bases remained unmatched.